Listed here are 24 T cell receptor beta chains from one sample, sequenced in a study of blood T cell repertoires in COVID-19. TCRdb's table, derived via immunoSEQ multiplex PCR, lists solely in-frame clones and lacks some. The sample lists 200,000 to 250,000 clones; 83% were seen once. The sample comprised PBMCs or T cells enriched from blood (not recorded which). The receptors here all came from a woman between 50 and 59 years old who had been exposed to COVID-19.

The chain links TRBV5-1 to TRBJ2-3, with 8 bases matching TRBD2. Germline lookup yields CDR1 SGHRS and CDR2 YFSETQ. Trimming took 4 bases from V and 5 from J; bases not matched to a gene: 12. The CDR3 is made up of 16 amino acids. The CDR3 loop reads CASSISQRGWLDTQYF. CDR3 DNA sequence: TGCGCCAGCAGCATCAGCCAGCGGGGGTGGTTAGATACGCAGTATTTT.

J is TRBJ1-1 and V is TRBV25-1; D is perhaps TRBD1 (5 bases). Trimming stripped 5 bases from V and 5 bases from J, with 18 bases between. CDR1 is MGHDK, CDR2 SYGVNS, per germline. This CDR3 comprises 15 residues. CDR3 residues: CASSHRSRVRTEAFF. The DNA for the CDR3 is TGTGCCAGCAGTCACAGATCCAGGGTACGGACTGAAGCTTTCTTT.

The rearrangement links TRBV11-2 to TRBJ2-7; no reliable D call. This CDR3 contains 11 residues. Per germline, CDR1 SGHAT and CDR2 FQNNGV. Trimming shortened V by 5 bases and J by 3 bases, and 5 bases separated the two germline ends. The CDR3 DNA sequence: TGTGCCAGCAGCGCTAACTACGAGCAGTACTTC. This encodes CASSANYEQYF.

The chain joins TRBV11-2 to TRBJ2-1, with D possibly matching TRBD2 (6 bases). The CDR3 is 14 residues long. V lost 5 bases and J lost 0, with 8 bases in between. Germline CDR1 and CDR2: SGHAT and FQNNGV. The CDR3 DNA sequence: TGTGCCAGCAGCCGGAGGGACTCCTACAATGAGCAGTTCTTC. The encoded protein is CASSRRDSYNEQFF.

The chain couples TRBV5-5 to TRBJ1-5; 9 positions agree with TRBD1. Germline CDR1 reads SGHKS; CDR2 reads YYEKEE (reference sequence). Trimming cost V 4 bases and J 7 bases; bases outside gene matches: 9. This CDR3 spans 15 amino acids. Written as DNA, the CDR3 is TGTGCCAGCAGCAGGACAGGGGAACAGAGCCAGCCCCAGCATTTT. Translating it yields CASSRTGEQSQPQHF.

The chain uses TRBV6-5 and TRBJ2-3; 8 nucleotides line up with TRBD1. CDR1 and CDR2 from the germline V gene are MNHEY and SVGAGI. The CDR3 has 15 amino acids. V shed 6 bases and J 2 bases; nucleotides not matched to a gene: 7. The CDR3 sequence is CASSDGTGFTDTQYF. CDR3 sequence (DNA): TGTGCCAGCAGCGATGGGACAGGTTTCACAGATACGCAGTATTTT.

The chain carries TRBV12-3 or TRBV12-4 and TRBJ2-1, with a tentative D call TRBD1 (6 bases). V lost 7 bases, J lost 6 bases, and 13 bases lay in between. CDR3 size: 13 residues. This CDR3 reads CASKQGKLNEQFF. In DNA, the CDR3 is TGTGCCAGCAAACAGGGAAAACTCAATGAGCAGTTCTTC.

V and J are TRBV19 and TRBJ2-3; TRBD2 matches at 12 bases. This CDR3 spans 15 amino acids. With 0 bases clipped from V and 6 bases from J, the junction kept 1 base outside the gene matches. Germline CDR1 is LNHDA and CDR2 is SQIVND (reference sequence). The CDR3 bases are TGTGCCAGTAGTATAGACGGACTAGCGGGGGATACGCAGTATTTT. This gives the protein CASSIDGLAGDTQYF.

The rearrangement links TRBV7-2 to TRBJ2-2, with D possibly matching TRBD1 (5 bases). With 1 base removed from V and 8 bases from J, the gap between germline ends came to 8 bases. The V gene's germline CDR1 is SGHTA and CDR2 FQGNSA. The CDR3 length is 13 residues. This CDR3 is CASSLEGAGELFF. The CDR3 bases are TGTGCCAGCAGCTTAGAAGGGGCGGGGGAGCTGTTTTTT.

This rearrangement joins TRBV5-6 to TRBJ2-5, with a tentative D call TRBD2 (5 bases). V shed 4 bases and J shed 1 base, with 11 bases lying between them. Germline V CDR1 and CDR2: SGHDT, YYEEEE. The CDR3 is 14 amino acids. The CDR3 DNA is TGTGCCAGCAGCGCGCCGGGGTTCCAAGAGACCCAGTACTTC. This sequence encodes CASSAPGFQETQYF.

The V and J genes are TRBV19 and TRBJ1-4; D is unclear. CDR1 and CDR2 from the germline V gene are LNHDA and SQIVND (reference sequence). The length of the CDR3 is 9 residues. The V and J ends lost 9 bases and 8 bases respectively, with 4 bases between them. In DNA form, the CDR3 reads TGTGCCAGCCAAGAAAAACTGTTTTTT. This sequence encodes CASQEKLFF.

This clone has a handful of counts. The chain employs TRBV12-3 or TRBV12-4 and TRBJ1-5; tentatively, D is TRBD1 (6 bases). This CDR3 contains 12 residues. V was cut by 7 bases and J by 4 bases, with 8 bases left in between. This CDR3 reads CASTQGNQPQHF. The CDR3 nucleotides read TGTGCCAGCACTCAGGGGAATCAGCCCCAGCATTTT.

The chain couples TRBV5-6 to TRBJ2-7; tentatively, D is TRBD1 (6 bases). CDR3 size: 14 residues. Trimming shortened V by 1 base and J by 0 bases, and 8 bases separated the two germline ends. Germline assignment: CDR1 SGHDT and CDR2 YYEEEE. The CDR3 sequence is CASSLQGSSYEQYF. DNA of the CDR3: TGTGCCAGCAGCTTGCAGGGGAGCTCCTACGAGCAGTACTTC.

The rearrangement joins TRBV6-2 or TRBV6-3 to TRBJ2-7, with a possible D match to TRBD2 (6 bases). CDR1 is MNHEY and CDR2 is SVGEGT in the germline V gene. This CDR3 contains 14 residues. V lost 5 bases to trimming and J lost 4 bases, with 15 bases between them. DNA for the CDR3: TGTGCCAGCAGTACTACGGGGACTTCTTACGAGCAGTACTTC. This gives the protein CASSTTGTSYEQYF.

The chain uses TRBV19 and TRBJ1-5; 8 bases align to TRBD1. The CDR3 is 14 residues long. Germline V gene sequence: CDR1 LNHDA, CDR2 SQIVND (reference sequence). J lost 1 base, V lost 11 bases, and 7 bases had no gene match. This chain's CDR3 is CAGGTGGSNQPQHF. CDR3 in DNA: TGTGCCGGGGGGACAGGAGGGAGCAATCAGCCCCAGCATTTT.

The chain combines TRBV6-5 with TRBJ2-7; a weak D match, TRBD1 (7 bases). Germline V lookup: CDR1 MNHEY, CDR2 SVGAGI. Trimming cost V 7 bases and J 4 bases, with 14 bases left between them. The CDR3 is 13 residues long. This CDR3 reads CASMRDRGYEQYF. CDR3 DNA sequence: TGTGCCAGCATGCGGGACAGAGGGTACGAGCAGTACTTC.

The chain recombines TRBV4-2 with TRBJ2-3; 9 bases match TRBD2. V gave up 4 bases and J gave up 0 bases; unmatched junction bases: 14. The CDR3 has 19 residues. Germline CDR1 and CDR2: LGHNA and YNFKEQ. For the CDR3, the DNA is TGTGCCAGCAGCCGGATGAGAAACCTAGCGGGGCCTAGCACAGATACGCAGTATTTT. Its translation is CASSRMRNLAGPSTDTQYF.

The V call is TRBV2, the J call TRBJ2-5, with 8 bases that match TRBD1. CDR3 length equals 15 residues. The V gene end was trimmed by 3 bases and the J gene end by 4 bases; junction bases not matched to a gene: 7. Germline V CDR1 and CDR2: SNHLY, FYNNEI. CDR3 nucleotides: TGTGCCAGCAGTGAGAATCAGGGGGCGGGAGAGACCCAGTACTTC. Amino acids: CASSENQGAGETQYF.

The CDR3 reads CASAEAYNEQFF. The CDR3 DNA reads TGCGCCAGCGCAGAGGCCTACAATGAGCAGTTCTTC. This chain joins TRBV5-1 and TRBJ2-1, with no clear D. Per the germline V gene, CDR1 is SGHRS and CDR2 is YFSETQ. The CDR3 extends over 12 amino acids. V shed 7 bases and J shed 2 bases, with 7 bases lying between them.

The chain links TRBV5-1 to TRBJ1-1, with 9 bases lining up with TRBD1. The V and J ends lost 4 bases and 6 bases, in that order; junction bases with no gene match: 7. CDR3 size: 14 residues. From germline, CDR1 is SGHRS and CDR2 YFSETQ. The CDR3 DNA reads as TGCGCCAGCAGCATCGGGACAGGGAGCTCTGAAGCTTTCTTT. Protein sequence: CASSIGTGSSEAFF.

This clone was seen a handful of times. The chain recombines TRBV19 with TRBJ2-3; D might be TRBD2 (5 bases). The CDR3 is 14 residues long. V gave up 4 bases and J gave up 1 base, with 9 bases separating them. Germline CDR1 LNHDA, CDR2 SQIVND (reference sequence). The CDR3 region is CASSTTRGTDTQYF. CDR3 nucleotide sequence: TGTGCCAGTAGTACAACGAGGGGCACAGATACGCAGTATTTT.

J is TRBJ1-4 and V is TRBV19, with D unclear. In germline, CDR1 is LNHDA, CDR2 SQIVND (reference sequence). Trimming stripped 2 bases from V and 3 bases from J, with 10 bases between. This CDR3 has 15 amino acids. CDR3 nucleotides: TGTGCCAGTAGTATAACGAGGTTGTCTAATGAAAAACTGTTTTTT. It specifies CASSITRLSNEKLFF.

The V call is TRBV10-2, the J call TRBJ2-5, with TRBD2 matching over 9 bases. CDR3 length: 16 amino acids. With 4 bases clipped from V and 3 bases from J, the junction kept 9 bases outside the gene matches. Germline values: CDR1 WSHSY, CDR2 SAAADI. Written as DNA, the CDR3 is TGCGCCAGCAGTGGAACGGGGCGGGGGGGCAAAGAGACCCAGTACTTC. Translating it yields CASSGTGRGGKETQYF.

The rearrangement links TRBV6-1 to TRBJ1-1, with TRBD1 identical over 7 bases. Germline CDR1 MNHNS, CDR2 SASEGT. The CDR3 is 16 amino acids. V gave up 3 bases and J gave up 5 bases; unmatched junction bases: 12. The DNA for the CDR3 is TGTGCCAGCAGTGAGAGAAGGAGGGGGCGATGGACTGAAGCTTTCTTT. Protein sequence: CASSERRRGRWTEAFF.